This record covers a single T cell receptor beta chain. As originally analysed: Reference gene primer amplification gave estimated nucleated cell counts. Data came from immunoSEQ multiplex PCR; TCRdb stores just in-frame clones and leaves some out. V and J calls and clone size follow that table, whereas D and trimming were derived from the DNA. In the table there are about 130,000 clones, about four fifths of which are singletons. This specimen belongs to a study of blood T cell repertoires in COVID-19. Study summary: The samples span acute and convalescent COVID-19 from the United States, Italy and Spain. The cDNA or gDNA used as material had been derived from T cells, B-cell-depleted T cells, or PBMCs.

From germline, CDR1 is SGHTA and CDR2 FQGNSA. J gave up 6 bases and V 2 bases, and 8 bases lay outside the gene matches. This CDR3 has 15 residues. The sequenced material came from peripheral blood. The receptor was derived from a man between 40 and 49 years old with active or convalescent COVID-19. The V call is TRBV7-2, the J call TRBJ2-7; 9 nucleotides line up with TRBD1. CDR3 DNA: TGTGCCAGCAGCTTAAGGGAGGACAGGGGACGCGAGCAGTACTTC. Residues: CASSLREDRGREQYF. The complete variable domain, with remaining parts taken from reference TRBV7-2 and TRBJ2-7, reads GAGVSQSPSNKVTEKGKDVELRCDPISGHTALYWYRQSLGQGLEFLIYFQGNSAPDKSGLPSDRFSAERTGGSVSTLTIQRTQQEDSAVYLCASSLREDRGREQYFGPGTRLTVT.